The clone carrying this TCR beta chain is judged large. Time point indicated: pre-sensitization, week 0. Treatment described: therapeutic diphenylcyclopropenone sensitization with weekly scalp DPC. Those who donated were patients with alopecia, 18 to 70 years of age, and suitable for DPC. The data originate from a study of human T cells and chemical hapten exposure. As for the study in general: There were weekly diphenylcyclopropenone doses to the scalp for patients throughout the roughly 24-week study.

In the library, unique molecular identifiers were attached to individual cDNA molecules. TCRdb processed the RACE reads anew with MiXCR; each CDR3 protein has one entry. The sample records over 35,000 distinct CDR3 sequences, 8% to 11% being singletons. The CDR3 extends over 15 amino acids. In germline, CDR1 is MNHNY, CDR2 SVGAGI (reference sequence). V was clipped by 0 bases and J by 4 bases, with 13 bases between them. The receptor was derived from a man aged 30-40 years with alopecia areata. Some clones in this sample may be carry-over from other donors' samples. Specimen: whole blood, collected in connection with sensitization to the hapten diphenylcyclopropenone (DPC). The chain has TRBV6-6 and TRBJ2-7; D unresolved. The chain's CDR3 is CASSYSRGSGYEQYF. DNA of the CDR3: TGTGCCAGCAGTTACTCGAGAGGTTCGGGTTACGAGCAGTACTTC.